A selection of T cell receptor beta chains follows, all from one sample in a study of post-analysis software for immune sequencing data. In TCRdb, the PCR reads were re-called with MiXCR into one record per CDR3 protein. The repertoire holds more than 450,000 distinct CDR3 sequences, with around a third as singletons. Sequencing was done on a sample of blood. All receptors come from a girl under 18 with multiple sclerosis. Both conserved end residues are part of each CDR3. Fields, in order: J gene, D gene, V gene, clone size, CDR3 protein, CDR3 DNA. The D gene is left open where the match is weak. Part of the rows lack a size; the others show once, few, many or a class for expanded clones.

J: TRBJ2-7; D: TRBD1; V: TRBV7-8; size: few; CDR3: CASSRRVTGEEAQYF; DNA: TGTGCCAGCAGCCGGAGGGTGACAGGGGAAGAGGCCCAGTACTTC
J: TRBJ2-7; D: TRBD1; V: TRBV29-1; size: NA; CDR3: CSVWDRGTVSYEQYF; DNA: TGCAGCGTCTGGGACAGGGGGACTGTGTCCTACGAGCAGTACTTC
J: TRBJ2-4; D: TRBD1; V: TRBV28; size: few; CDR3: CASTPQGENIQYF; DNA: TGTGCCAGCACCCCACAGGGGGAAAACATTCAGTACTTC
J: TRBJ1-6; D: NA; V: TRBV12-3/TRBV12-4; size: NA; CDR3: CASSRGTSPLHF; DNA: TGTGCCAGCAGTAGGGGGACTTCACCCCTCCACTTT
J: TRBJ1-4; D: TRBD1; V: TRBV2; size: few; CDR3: CASSRDSFNEKLFF; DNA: TGTGCCAGCAGCCGGGACAGCTTTAATGAAAAACTGTTTTTT
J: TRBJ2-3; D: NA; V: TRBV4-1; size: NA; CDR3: CASSQEGQEGPSTDTQYF; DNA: TGCGCCAGCAGCCAAGAGGGTCAGGAGGGGCCTAGCACAGATACGCAGTATTTT
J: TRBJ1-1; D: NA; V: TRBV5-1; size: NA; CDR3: CASSSLLDTEAFF; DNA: TGCGCCAGCAGCTCCTTATTGGACACTGAAGCTTTCTTT
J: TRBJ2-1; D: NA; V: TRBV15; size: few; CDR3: CATSRDIVDGAYNEQFF; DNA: TGTGCCACCAGCAGAGATATAGTTGACGGAGCCTACAATGAGCAGTTCTTC
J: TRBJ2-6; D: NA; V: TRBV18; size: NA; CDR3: CASSPRATGANVLTF; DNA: TGTGCCAGCTCACCACGGGCAACTGGGGCCAACGTCCTGACTTTC
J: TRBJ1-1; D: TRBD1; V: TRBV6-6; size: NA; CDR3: CVSSTQGAAFF; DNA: TGTGTCAGCAGTACACAGGGGGCGGCTTTCTTT
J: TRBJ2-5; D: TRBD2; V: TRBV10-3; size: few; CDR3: CAISALAGRGETQYF; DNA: TGTGCCATCAGTGCCCTAGCGGGGAGAGGAGAGACCCAGTACTTC
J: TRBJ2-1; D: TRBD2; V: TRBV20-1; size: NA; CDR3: CSAGGLAGINNEQFF; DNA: TGCAGTGCTGGGGGTCTAGCGGGGATTAACAATGAGCAGTTCTTC
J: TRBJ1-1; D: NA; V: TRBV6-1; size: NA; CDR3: CASQLQGSVTEAFF; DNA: TGTGCCAGCCAACTTCAGGGGAGTGTTACTGAAGCTTTCTTT
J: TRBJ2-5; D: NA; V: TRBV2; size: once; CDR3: CASSESGWGRHQETQYF; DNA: TGTGCCAGCAGTGAAAGCGGGTGGGGCAGGCACCAAGAGACCCAGTACTTC
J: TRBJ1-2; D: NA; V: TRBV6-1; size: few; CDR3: CASRALGQHYGYTF; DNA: TGTGCCAGCAGGGCCCTTGGACAGCACTATGGCTACACCTTC
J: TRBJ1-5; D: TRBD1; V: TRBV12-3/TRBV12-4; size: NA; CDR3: CASTRDREQPQHF; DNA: TGTGCCAGCACGAGGGACAGGGAACAGCCCCAGCATTTT
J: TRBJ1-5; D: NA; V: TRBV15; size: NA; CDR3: CATSRDGGSNQPQHF; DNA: TGTGCCACCAGCAGAGATGGCGGGAGCAATCAGCCCCAGCATTTT
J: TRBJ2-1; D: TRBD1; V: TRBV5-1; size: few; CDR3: CASSLAGQGNEQFF; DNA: TGCGCCAGCAGCTTGGCCGGACAGGGGAATGAGCAGTTCTTC